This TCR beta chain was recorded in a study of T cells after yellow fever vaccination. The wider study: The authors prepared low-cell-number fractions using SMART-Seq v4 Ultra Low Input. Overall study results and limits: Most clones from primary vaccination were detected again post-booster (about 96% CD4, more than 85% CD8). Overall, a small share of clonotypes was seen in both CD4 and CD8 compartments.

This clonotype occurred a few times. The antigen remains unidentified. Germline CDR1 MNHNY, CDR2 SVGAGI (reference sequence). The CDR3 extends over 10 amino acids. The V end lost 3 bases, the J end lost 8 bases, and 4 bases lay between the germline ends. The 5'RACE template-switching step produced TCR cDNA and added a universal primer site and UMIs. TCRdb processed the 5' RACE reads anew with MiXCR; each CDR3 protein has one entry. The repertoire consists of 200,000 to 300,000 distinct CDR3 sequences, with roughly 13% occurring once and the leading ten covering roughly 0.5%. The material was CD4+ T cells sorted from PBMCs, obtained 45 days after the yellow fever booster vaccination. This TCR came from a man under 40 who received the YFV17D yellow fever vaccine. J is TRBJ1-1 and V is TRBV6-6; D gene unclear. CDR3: CASSYQEAFF. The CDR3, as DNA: TGTGCCAGCAGTTATCAGGAAGCTTTCTTT.